Sequencing of this T cell receptor (beta chain) was carried out in a study of T cell changes during pregnancy in multiple sclerosis. The CDR3 extends over 14 amino acids. Germline CDR1 SEHNR, CDR2 FQNEAQ (reference sequence). Losses at the gene ends were 5 bases for V and 0 bases for J; bases not matched to a gene: 4. Assay used: immunoSEQ multiplex PCR; TCRdb lists only in-frame clones, some missing. The table has fewer than 90,000 clones, about 93% seen once. This TCR was sampled from a female donor with multiple sclerosis, enrolled in a pregnancy study. The chain is built from TRBV7-9 and TRBJ2-7; the match to TRBD2 covers 7 bases. Material: peripheral blood, obtained in the first trimester of pregnancy. CDR3 sequence (DNA): TGTGCCAGCAGCCGCCTAGCGGACTCCTACGAGCAGTACTTC. This translates into CASSRLADSYEQYF.